This T cell receptor beta chain was obtained from a study of regulatory T cells in long-lasting Graves disease. According to the study, TCR beta libraries were built with iRepertoire HTBI primers and CDR3-region Arm-PCR. Each CDR3 protein is one row after TCRdb ran MiXCR on the multiplex PCR reads. The data contain about 460,000 distinct CDR3 sequences, about 20% of them singletons. Indicated time point: persistent/refractory GD, antithyroid drugs over 5 years with positive TRAb. With RNA extracted from PBMCs as input, the TCR library was made. V lost 4 bases and J lost 1, with 13 bases in between. There are 15 residues in the CDR3. Germline V gene sequence: CDR1 MNHNS, CDR2 SASEGT. This clonotype was seen only a few times.

The sample in question was peripheral blood mononuclear cells (PBMCs), obtained when the disease was refractory, from a patient treated with antithyroid drugs. This chain joins TRBV6-1 and TRBJ2-5; D tentatively fits TRBD1 or TRBD2 (6 bases each). This TCR came from a female donor with Graves disease. This CDR3 is CASSAGGGTQETQYF. For the CDR3, the DNA is TGTGCCAGCAGTGCCGGAGGGGGGACCCAAGAGACCCAGTACTTC.